A single T cell receptor (beta chain) is shown here with its context. The record originates from a study of radiation and T cells in renal cell carcinoma. Time point described: baseline pretreatment blood. Treatment described: 15 Gy SBRT to primary tumor, nephrectomy 4 weeks later. Clear cell pathology was present in this patient's renal cell carcinoma. The CDR3 has 15 residues. V shed 6 bases, J shed 4 bases, and the junction held 12 bases outside the gene matches. CDR1 is ENHRY and CDR2 is SYGVKD in the germline V gene. Repertoires were generated with immunoSEQ multiplex PCR, while TCRdb's copy carries only in-frame clones and drops some. In the table there are 100,000 to 150,000 clones, 80% to 85% of which are singletons.

Sequencing used blood, obtained from a patient whose treatment included radiotherapy and nephrectomy. The chain carries TRBV10-3 and TRBJ2-7, with 7 bases lining up with TRBD1. This sequence was found in a woman aged 55-70 years with renal cell carcinoma. CDR3 DNA: TGTGCCATCAGCATGGACAGGTTCCCCAGGTACGAGCAGTACTTC. This encodes CAISMDRFPRYEQYF.